There are a few counts of the clone carrying this T cell receptor (beta chain). What it binds is not known. These data originate in a study of cytotoxic CD8 clonotypes in ibrutinib-treated CLL. Investigators sought sequencing depths of between 1 in 200,000 and 1 in 1 million T cells. The protocol was immunoSEQ multiplex PCR, while the TCRdb copy is restricted to in-frame clones and leaves out a portion. The sample holds some 15,000 clones; roughly 68% are singletons and the top ten take roughly 13%. Study observations and caveats: At progression, clonality fell back toward baseline after rising at ibrutinib response. Public clonotypes, found uncommonly, either contracted or stayed stable on treatment. Patients showed higher baseline clonality than age-matched healthy donors, and it tracked circulating CD8+ T-cell counts.

Germline CDR1 is SGHRS and CDR2 is YFSETQ. CDR3 length equals 15 residues. J lost 4 bases, V lost 0 bases, and 6 bases had no gene match. The source of this sequence is a human donor with chronic lymphocytic leukemia. Sequenced here: PBMCs, sampled before ibrutinib treatment. The genes are TRBV5-1 and TRBJ1-2, with TRBD1 matching 7 bases. The CDR3 nucleotides read TGCGCCAGCAGCTTGGGACAGGGAATTGCCTATGGCTACACCTTC. This sequence encodes CASSLGQGIAYGYTF.